Listed below are T cell receptor beta chains from one sample, sequenced in a study of Graves' ophthalmopathy and Graves' hyperthyroidism. TCRdb re-analysed the multiplex PCR reads in MiXCR, keeping a single row per CDR3 protein. Of approximately 1.2 million distinct CDR3 sequences listed, 35% to 45% are singletons. The sample was peripheral blood or thyroid tissue (not recorded which). Receptors originate from an adult man with Graves' hyperthyroidism. Both conserved end residues are part of each CDR3. A D gene is named only where the DNA matches it firmly. Expanded clones are given a class, and other clones once, few, many or no size at all.

size: -
J: TRBJ2-7
D: -
V: TRBV16
DNA: TGTGCCAGCAGCCAATCAGAGAGAGGCGAGCAGTACTTC
CDR3: CASSQSERGEQYF

size: -
J: TRBJ2-5
D: TRBD1
V: TRBV20-1
DNA: TGCAGTGCTAGAGACAGCGTCCCGGGACAGACCCAAGAGACCCAGTACTTC
CDR3: CSARDSVPGQTQETQYF

size: many
J: TRBJ1-1
D: -
V: TRBV12-3/TRBV12-4
DNA: TGTGCCAGCAGTTTCCAGACTTGGGGAAGGGCTTTCTTT
CDR3: CASSFQTWGRAFF

size: -
J: TRBJ2-7
D: -
V: TRBV4-3
DNA: TGCGCCAGCAGCCAAGTAGCGGAGGTCTCCTACGAGCAGTACTTC
CDR3: CASSQVAEVSYEQYF

size: few
J: TRBJ1-3
D: -
V: TRBV20-1
DNA: TGCAGTGGTGGGGGGCTCTCTGGAAACACCATATATTTT
CDR3: CSGGGLSGNTIYF

size: -
J: TRBJ2-6
D: -
V: TRBV10-3
DNA: TGTGCCAGCAGTTACCTCGGGGCCTTAACCGCGACTGGGGCCAACGTCCTGACTTTC
CDR3: CASSYLGALTATGANVLTF

size: many
J: TRBJ1-1
D: -
V: TRBV7-8
DNA: TGTGCCAGCAGCTTAGCGTTTTACGGGGGAGCTTTCTTT
CDR3: CASSLAFYGGAFF

size: -
J: TRBJ2-7
D: -
V: TRBV12-3/TRBV12-4
DNA: TGTGCCAGCAGCCTAACGGTGGGGACCTACGAGCAGTACTTC
CDR3: CASSLTVGTYEQYF

size: -
J: TRBJ2-7
D: -
V: TRBV7-2
DNA: TGTGCCAGCAGCTTAGCTCTTAGGGCGGAGGGAGAGCAGTACTTC
CDR3: CASSLALRAEGEQYF

size: many
J: TRBJ1-5
D: TRBD1
V: TRBV12-3/TRBV12-4
DNA: TGTGCCAGCAGTTTAGCGGGACAGGGTTATCAGCCCCAGCATTTT
CDR3: CASSLAGQGYQPQHF

size: many
J: TRBJ2-5
D: -
V: TRBV7-7
DNA: TGTGCCAGCAGCTCCCGGGGATCGGCGGAGACCCAGTACTTC
CDR3: CASSSRGSAETQYF

size: -
J: TRBJ2-7
D: TRBD1
V: TRBV7-9
DNA: TGTGCCAGCAGCCCTTACGGACAGGAACAGTACTTC
CDR3: CASSPYGQEQYF

size: -
J: TRBJ1-3
D: -
V: TRBV7-9
DNA: TGTGCCAGCAGACCGACCGCTAACTATGGCTACACCATATATTTT
CDR3: CASRPTANYGYTIYF

size: few
J: TRBJ1-1
D: -
V: TRBV29-1
DNA: TGCAGCGCCAGAAGGGGGGATGAAGCTTTCTTT
CDR3: CSARRGDEAFF

size: many
J: TRBJ1-5
D: -
V: TRBV19
DNA: TGTGCCAGTAGTATTCGGCAGAGAAATCAGCCCCAGCATTTT
CDR3: CASSIRQRNQPQHF

size: -
J: TRBJ2-2
D: -
V: TRBV7-8
DNA: TGTGCCAGCAGCTTACCGTCAGGGTATGGGATGATTCTACGGGAGCTGTTTTTT
CDR3: CASSLPSGYGMILRELFF

size: few
J: TRBJ1-1
D: -
V: TRBV28
DNA: TGTGCCAGCAACTCAGGGACCCACACTGAAGCTTTCTTT
CDR3: CASNSGTHTEAFF

size: -
J: TRBJ2-1
D: -
V: TRBV29-1
DNA: TGCAGCGTTGATGACGGCGGGGTCACCTACAATGAGCAGTTTTTT
CDR3: CSVDDGGVTYNEQFF

size: few
J: TRBJ2-2
D: -
V: TRBV7-9
DNA: TGTGCCAGCAGCCACCTCACAAGATACAGACAGTTCTACACCGGGGAGCTGTTTTTT
CDR3: CASSHLTRYRQFYTGELFF

size: once
J: TRBJ2-7
D: -
V: TRBV2
DNA: TGTGCCAGCAGGGGGGTCAGGTACGAGCAGTACTTC
CDR3: CASRGVRYEQYF

size: -
J: TRBJ2-2
D: TRBD1
V: TRBV20-1
DNA: TGCAGTGCTAGAGATACAGGGGACACCGGGGAGCTGTTTTTT
CDR3: CSARDTGDTGELFF

size: -
J: TRBJ2-2
D: -
V: TRBV7-8
DNA: TGTGCCAGCATCGAGGGGGGTACCGGGGAGCTGTTTTTT
CDR3: CASIEGGTGELFF

size: many
J: TRBJ1-4
D: -
V: TRBV2
DNA: TGTGCCAGCAGTGCCGTACAGGGCGGAAAACTGTTTTTT
CDR3: CASSAVQGGKLFF

size: many
J: TRBJ1-1
D: -
V: TRBV29-1
DNA: TGCAGCGTTGTTCCCCTTCTCGGGAACACTGAAGCTTTCTTT
CDR3: CSVVPLLGNTEAFF

size: many
J: TRBJ2-5
D: -
V: TRBV7-2
DNA: TGTGCCAGCAGCTTAGGAGGGGACCTCGGAGAGACCCAGTACTTC
CDR3: CASSLGGDLGETQYF

size: many
J: TRBJ1-6
D: -
V: TRBV2
DNA: TGTGCCAGCAGTGAAGTTGGGAGATATAATTCACCCCTCCACTTT
CDR3: CASSEVGRYNSPLHF

size: few
J: TRBJ2-7
D: TRBD2
V: TRBV11-3
DNA: TGTGCCAGCAGCTTAGGGGGACTAGCGGGGTTCGAGCAGTACTTC
CDR3: CASSLGGLAGFEQYF

size: few
J: TRBJ2-7
D: TRBD1
V: TRBV5-1
DNA: TGCGCCAGCAGCAAAGGACAGGGAATAGGCGAGCAGTACTTC
CDR3: CASSKGQGIGEQYF

size: many
J: TRBJ1-1
D: TRBD1
V: TRBV2
DNA: TGTGCCAGCAGTGGATCGACAGGGACGAACACTGAAGCTTTCTTT
CDR3: CASSGSTGTNTEAFF

size: many
J: TRBJ2-5
D: TRBD2
V: TRBV20-1
DNA: TGCAGTGCTAGAGATTGGGCTAGCGGAGCCCAAGAGACCCAGTACTTC
CDR3: CSARDWASGAQETQYF